These T cell receptor beta chains were read from a single sample in a study of blood T cell repertoires in COVID-19. Clones were read by immunoSEQ multiplex PCR, and TCRdb kept only the in-frame ones, dropping some. This sample has 50,000 to 55,000 clones, with 65% to 90% found just once. The specimen sequenced was peripheral blood. The receptors come from a man aged 65 to 79 with acute or convalescent COVID-19. The CDR3 runs from the conserved cysteine through the conserved F or W. D genes are given only for firm matches. Part of the rows lack a size; the others show once, few, many or a class for expanded clones.

d_gene	v_gene	abundance	j_gene	CDR3aa	CDR3nt
TRBD1	TRBV27	NA	TRBJ1-4	CASSWDRAGFILFF	TGTGCCAGCAGCTGGGACAGGGCTGGTTTCATACTGTTTTTT
NA	TRBV19	once	TRBJ1-5	CASSSSSGSNQPQHF	TGTGCCAGTAGTAGCTCCTCAGGGAGCAATCAGCCCCAGCATTTT
NA	TRBV7-2	NA	TRBJ1-1	CASTPARVRMNTEAFF	TGTGCCAGCACCCCCGCCAGGGTCCGCATGAACACTGAAGCTTTCTTT
TRBD1	TRBV29-1	once	TRBJ1-4	CSGRQGAEKLFF	TGCAGCGGAAGACAGGGCGCTGAAAAACTGTTTTTT
NA	TRBV7-6	NA	TRBJ1-4	CASSLAGLNEKLFF	TGTGCCAGCAGCTTAGCGGGACTTAATGAAAAACTGTTTTTT
TRBD1	TRBV7-9	NA	TRBJ1-4	CASTDRVDEKLFF	TGTGCCAGCACGGACAGGGTGGATGAAAAACTGTTTTTT
NA	TRBV6-2/TRBV6-3	NA	TRBJ2-7	CASSYGGTVAYEQYF	TGTGCCAGCAGTTACGGCGGGACGGTCGCCTACGAGCAGTACTTC
TRBD1	TRBV5-1	once	TRBJ1-6	CASSYGTGVDSPLHF	TGCGCCAGCAGCTACGGGACAGGGGTTGATTCACCCCTCCACTTT
NA	TRBV7-2	NA	TRBJ1-4	CASSPNPGMVEKLFF	TGTGCCAGCAGCCCAAACCCGGGGATGGTTGAAAAACTGTTTTTT
TRBD2	TRBV4-3	NA	TRBJ2-1	CASSPWASGIKEQFF	TGCGCCAGCAGCCCTTGGGCTAGCGGGATAAAAGAGCAGTTCTTC
TRBD1	TRBV6-6	few	TRBJ1-5	CASTLTGNQPQHF	TGTGCCAGCACCCTGACAGGGAATCAGCCCCAGCATTTT
TRBD1	TRBV5-6	NA	TRBJ2-7	CASSDDRDSYEQYF	TGTGCCAGCAGCGACGACAGGGACTCCTACGAGCAGTACTTC
NA	TRBV19	NA	TRBJ2-1	CASSLFPTVYNEQFF	TGTGCCAGTAGCTTGTTCCCGACTGTTTACAATGAGCAGTTCTTC
NA	TRBV7-6	NA	TRBJ2-4	CASSSSLLYF	TGTGCCAGCAGCTCCTCTCTTTTGTACTTC
NA	TRBV6-1	NA	TRBJ1-2	CASSGVRGTPNYGYTF	TGTGCCAGCAGTGGAGTCAGAGGGACACCTAACTATGGCTACACCTTC
NA	TRBV19	NA	TRBJ1-2	CASGTRGGSVGYTF	TGTGCCAGTGGAACGAGGGGAGGGAGTGTGGGCTACACCTTC
NA	TRBV5-8	NA	TRBJ1-2	CASSSRIWGYTF	TGTGCCAGCAGCTCCAGGATCTGGGGCTACACCTTC
NA	TRBV19	NA	TRBJ1-4	CASSDGGTTNEKLFF	TGTGCCAGTAGTGACGGGGGAACAACTAATGAAAAACTGTTTTTT
NA	TRBV18	NA	TRBJ1-2	CASSPQRGGATNYGYTF	TGTGCCAGCTCACCACAACGGGGGGGAGCGACTAACTATGGCTACACCTTC
TRBD1	TRBV19	NA	TRBJ1-2	CASSISGTGTYGYTF	TGTGCCAGTAGTATCTCCGGGACAGGCACCTATGGCTACACCTTC
TRBD1	TRBV20-1	NA	TRBJ1-6	CSASDRGSPLHF	TGCAGTGCTAGTGACAGGGGGTCGCCCCTCCACTTT
NA	TRBV3-1/TRBV3-2	NA	TRBJ2-5	CASSKRTGQETQYF	TGTGCCAGCAGCAAAAGAACAGGACAAGAGACCCAGTACTTC
NA	TRBV9	NA	TRBJ2-7	CASSVVRANQEEQYF	TGTGCCAGCAGCGTAGTCAGGGCCAACCAGGAGGAGCAGTACTTC
NA	TRBV7-2	NA	TRBJ1-1	CASSLRGLQGTFF	TGTGCCAGCAGCTTACGGGGCCTCCAGGGGACTTTCTTT
NA	TRBV11-2	NA	TRBJ1-2	CASSPYASDGYTF	TGTGCCAGCAGCCCTTACGCGAGTGATGGCTACACCTTC
NA	TRBV24-1	NA	TRBJ1-2	CATSQGRVGNTF	TGTGCCACCAGTCAGGGGCGCGTAGGTAACACCTTC
NA	TRBV10-3	NA	TRBJ1-1	CAISGGGTEAFF	TGTGCCATCAGTGGTGGGGGGACTGAAGCTTTCTTT
NA	TRBV24-1	NA	TRBJ1-5	CATSDLGGGQPQHF	TGTGCCACCAGTGATTTAGGGGGGGGACAGCCCCAGCATTTT
NA	TRBV6-1	NA	TRBJ2-4	CASSEMGRLAKNIQYF	TGTGCCAGCAGTGAAATGGGGAGGCTAGCCAAAAACATTCAGTACTTC
NA	TRBV3-1/TRBV3-2	NA	TRBJ1-6	CASKETVTNSPLHF	TGTGCCAGCAAGGAGACGGTCACTAATTCACCCCTCCACTTT
TRBD1	TRBV28	NA	TRBJ2-1	CASSPRTGETVF	TGTGCCAGCAGCCCTCGGACAGGCGAGACGGTCTTC
NA	TRBV19	NA	TRBJ2-5	CASMGRVQETQYF	TGTGCCAGTATGGGGAGAGTTCAGGAGACCCAGTACTTC
TRBD1	TRBV27	NA	TRBJ2-2	CASRNQGQVGTGELFF	TGTGCCAGCAGGAACCAGGGACAGGTGGGGACCGGGGAGCTGTTTTTT
TRBD2	TRBV6-5	once	TRBJ2-3	CASSPPSGSSDTQYF	TGTGCCAGCAGCCCGCCCAGCGGGAGCTCAGATACGCAGTATTTT
NA	TRBV29-1	NA	TRBJ2-2	CSVEPTRTGELFF	TGCAGCGTTGAGCCTACCCGCACCGGGGAGCTGTTTTTT
TRBD2	TRBV15	NA	TRBJ2-1	CATSRERRGGRSYNEQFF	TGTGCCACCAGCAGAGAGAGGCGGGGGGGACGCTCCTACAATGAGCAGTTCTTC
NA	TRBV7-3	once	TRBJ2-3	CASSLTSGTDAQYF	TGTGCCAGCAGCTTAACTAGCGGCACAGATGCGCAGTATTTT